This TCR beta chain was captured in a study of cytomegalovirus exposure and HLA in healthy donors. Findings of the study overall: Sequencing depth across donors, presence/absence analyses assumed, was roughly uniform. In a later analysis, TCR beta V- and J-gene trimming showed a link to a missense DCLRE1C variant.

In the PCR, 60 Vbeta and 13 Jbeta primers were used. The table came from immunoSEQ multiplex PCR; TCRdb's copy has only in-frame clones and leaves some out. The table has 130,000 to 150,000 clones, 75% to 90% seen once. With regard to this clone: Its antigen is still unknown.

Input material: PBMCs. This TCR was sampled from a woman aged 25-40 years in good health and CMV-seronegative.

The CDR3 protein is CASSPLGVNTEAFF. DNA for the CDR3: TGTGCCAGCTCACCCCTCGGAGTGAACACTGAAGCTTTCTTT. The rearrangement uses TRBV18 and TRBJ1-1, with D uncertain. CDR1 is KGHSH, CDR2 LQKENI, per germline. The CDR3 length is 14 residues. Between the trimmed V and J ends, which lost 3 bases and 0 bases, there was a span of 8 bases.